This section outlines one T cell receptor beta chain sequence together with its context. What it binds is not known. The source of the sample is a study of T cell repertoires in cytomegalovirus infection. Study-wide context: The study used recently identified HLA-C-restricted and well-studied HLA-B-restricted CMV epitopes. Carrying CMV and the relevant HLA type showed in public TCR beta signatures.

Via MiXCR, TCRdb re-called the reads, giving one row per CDR3 protein. Altogether about 900,000 distinct CDR3 sequences are present, less than 40% being singletons, with the ten largest covering 11% to 15%. Trimming cost V 1 base and J 7 bases; bases outside gene matches: 4. Germline assignment: CDR1 LNHDA and CDR2 SQIVND (reference sequence). CDR3 length equals 14 residues. J is TRBJ1-5 and V is TRBV19, with 7 bases matching TRBD1. The source is a human donor in good health (CMV status not recorded). Some clones in this sample may be carry-over from other donors' samples. The specimen comprised cultured CD8+ T cells from PBMCs, sampled from culture after CMV antigen stimulation. The CDR3 region has the DNA TGTGCCAGTAGTATAGGGACAGGAGGGCAGCCCCAGCATTTT. Amino acids: CASSIGTGGQPQHF.